The next 32 T cell receptor beta chains were all read from a single sample in a study of neoadjuvant nivolumab and ipilimumab in lung cancer. Method: immunoSEQ multiplex PCR; TCRdb's copy keeps in-frame clones and lacks some. The sample lists about 23,000 clones, approximately 77% occurring once. Sample: peripheral blood, taken before neoadjuvant nivolumab, alone or with ipilimumab. Receptors originate from an adult with non-small cell lung cancer.

For this clone: Other nucleotide sequences from this sample produce the same CDR3. The gene calls are TRBV9 and TRBJ2-2; possibly TRBD1 or TRBD2 for D (5 bases each). The germline V gene encodes CDR1 SGDLS and CDR2 YYNGEE. The V gene lost 0 bases and the J gene lost 3 bases, with 6 bases spanning the gap. This CDR3 is 14 amino acids long. CDR3 sequence (DNA): TGTGCCAGCAGCGTAGTGGGGGACACCGGGGAGCTGTTTTTT. Translation gives CASSVVGDTGELFF.

The chain combines TRBV6-5 with TRBJ1-2; 7 nucleotides agree with TRBD1. Unmatched junction bases numbered 12, after V lost 7 bases and J lost 4 bases. Germline-derived CDR1 and CDR2 are MNHEY and SVGAGI. The CDR3 covers 15 residues. The CDR3 region is CASNPGTENFYGYTF. The CDR3 DNA is TGTGCCAGCAATCCCGGGACAGAAAACTTCTATGGCTACACCTTC.

The genes are TRBV6-6 and TRBJ2-7; the D is unclear. The CDR3 extends over 16 amino acids. The V gene's germline CDR1 is MNHNY and CDR2 SVGAGI (reference sequence). V shed 0 bases and J shed 1 base, with 13 bases lying between them. CDR3 sequence: CASSYSTQRVSYEQYF. The CDR3 nucleotides are TGTGCCAGCAGTTACTCGACGCAGAGAGTTTCCTACGAGCAGTACTTC.

This clone was detected once. V gene TRBV7-2 combines with J gene TRBJ2-5; tentative D call: TRBD1 (6 bases). This CDR3 has 15 amino acids. CDR1 is SGHTA, CDR2 FQGNSA, per germline. Between the trimmed V and J ends, which lost 7 bases and 5 bases, there was a span of 20 bases. The CDR3 DNA follows: TGTGCCAGCATTGGGGGCAAGACAGGCGGGGAGACCCAGTACTTC. Amino acid sequence: CASIGGKTGGETQYF.

This clone was counted a few times. The chain's CDR3 is CASSSSSSLEQYF. In DNA form, the CDR3 reads TGCGCCAGCTCGAGTAGCTCGTCCCTCGAGCAGTACTTC. The rearrangement uses TRBV5-1 and TRBJ2-7; no clear D. This CDR3 contains 13 residues. The germline CDR1 and CDR2 sequences are SGHRS and YFSETQ. The V end lost 7 bases, the J end lost 6 bases, and 17 bases lay between the germline ends.

The chain uses TRBV7-9 and TRBJ2-2, with D tentatively TRBD1 (5 bases). Between the trimmed V and J ends, which lost 7 bases and 8 bases, there was a span of 20 bases. The CDR3 is made up of 15 amino acids. The germline CDR1 and CDR2 sequences are SEHNR and FQNEAQ (reference sequence). Written as DNA, the CDR3 is TGTGCCAGCATCATAGGGGAACCCTCGGTAGGGGAGCTGTTTTTT. This codes for CASIIGEPSVGELFF.

This sequence joins TRBV5-1 and TRBJ2-2, with 8 bases aligning to TRBD2. Germline lookup yields CDR1 SGHRS and CDR2 YFSETQ. The CDR3 length is 15 residues. Trimming at V came to 3 bases and at J to 5 bases, leaving 6 bases not matched to a gene. In nucleotides, the CDR3 is TGCGCCAGCAGCTGGCGGGAGGATGGGACCGGGGAGCTGTTTTTT. Translated, it gives CASSWREDGTGELFF. Using reference TRBV5-1 and TRBJ2-2 for the parts outside the CDR3, the full variable domain is KAGVTQTPRYLIKTRGQQVTLSCSPISGHRSVSWYQQTPGQGLQFLFEYFSETQRNKGNFPGRFSGRQFSNSRSEMNVSTLELGDSALYLCASSWREDGTGELFFGEGSRLTVL.

This chain uses TRBV7-3 with TRBJ1-3; D unresolved. Germline CDR1 SGHTA, CDR2 FQGTGA. This CDR3 contains 15 residues. Between the trimmed V and J ends, which lost 5 bases and 0 bases, there was a span of 11 bases. The CDR3 reads CASSLGESSGNTIYF. The CDR3 coding sequence is TGTGCCAGCAGCCTCGGAGAGAGCTCTGGAAACACCATATATTTT.

This chain connects TRBV29-1 to TRBJ2-3; 9 bases map to TRBD1. V was pared by 8 bases and J by 3 bases, with 12 bases of the junction left unmatched. Germline loops: CDR1 SQVTM, CDR2 ANQGSEA. This CDR3 contains 15 residues. Here the CDR3 DNA reads TGCAGCACCTCCCGAGGGGGACAGGGTACAGATACGCAGTATTTT. It is translated as CSTSRGGQGTDTQYF.

The chain is built from TRBV5-1 and TRBJ1-1; no reliable D call. The germline V gene has CDR1 SGHRS and CDR2 YFSETQ. The germline V and J ends were trimmed by 0 bases and 0 bases, with 6 bases remaining between them. The CDR3 length is 14 residues. In DNA form, the CDR3 reads TGCGCCAGCAGCTTGGGAGCAGTGAACACTGAAGCTTTCTTT. It specifies CASSLGAVNTEAFF.

V and J are TRBV13 and TRBJ1-2; D is uncertain. Trimming removed 2 bases from V and 2 bases from J, with 9 bases in between. Germline V gene sequence: CDR1 PRHDT, CDR2 FYEKMQ (reference sequence). The CDR3 runs 14 residues. The CDR3 DNA follows: TGTGCCAGCAGCTTAATTGCCGCGAACTATGGCTACACCTTC. Translation gives CASSLIAANYGYTF. Filled out from reference TRBV13 and TRBJ1-2, the complete variable domain reads AAGVIQSPRHLIKEKRETATLKCYPIPRHDTVYWYQQGPGQDPQFLISFYEKMQSDKGSIPDRFSAQQFSDYHSELNMSSLELGDSALYFCASSLIAANYGYTFGSGTRLTVV.

The chain has TRBV7-2 and TRBJ2-5; tentatively, D is TRBD1 (6 bases). Trimming took 5 bases from V and 1 from J, leaving 17 bases between them. This CDR3 has 16 residues. Germline V gene sequence: CDR1 SGHTA, CDR2 FQGNSA. CDR3 sequence (DNA): TGTGCCAGCAGCCCGGGCAGGGGAAGCGCCCAAGAGACCCAGTACTTC. This codes for CASSPGRGSAQETQYF.

A single count supports this clone. The CDR3 region is CAWSVQENTEAFF. The CDR3 DNA reads TGTGCCTGGAGTGTACAAGAGAACACTGAAGCTTTCTTT. The V and J genes are TRBV30 and TRBJ1-1; D gene ambiguous. Trimming pared 0 bases from V and 1 base from J, leaving 6 bases between. The CDR3 loop spans 13 amino acids. Germline V gives CDR1 GTSNPN, CDR2 SVGIG (reference sequence).

The rearrangement uses TRBV11-2 and TRBJ2-3; tentative D call: TRBD2 (7 bases). V was trimmed by 5 bases and J by 4 bases, leaving 22 bases between them. CDR1 and CDR2 from the germline V gene are SGHAT and FQNNGV. The CDR3 loop spans 17 amino acids. CDR3 region: CASSVLRGGAFADTQYF. The CDR3 nucleotides read TGTGCCAGCAGCGTCCTTAGGGGGGGGGCGTTCGCAGATACGCAGTATTTT.

CDR3 loop: CASSFPQTSLWNEQFF. CDR3 coding DNA: TGCGCCAGCAGCTTCCCTCAGACTAGTTTATGGAATGAGCAGTTCTTC. This chain joins TRBV5-1 and TRBJ2-1; D is possibly TRBD2 (6 bases). CDR3 size: 16 residues. Trimming removed 2 bases at V and 7 bases at J, with 19 bases between. Germline V gene sequence: CDR1 SGHRS, CDR2 YFSETQ.

The chain joins TRBV5-5 to TRBJ2-3; 7 bases match TRBD1. The V gene's germline CDR1 is SGHKS and CDR2 YYEKEE (reference sequence). With 5 bases clipped from V and 0 bases from J, the junction kept 6 bases outside the gene matches. The CDR3 has 15 residues. CDR3 loop: CASRKDRSSTDTQYF. The CDR3 DNA is TGTGCCAGCAGGAAGGACAGGTCCAGCACAGATACGCAGTATTTT.

DNA of the CDR3: TGTGCCAGCTCACCGAATCTGATTTACGAGCAGTACTTC. Translated, it gives CASSPNLIYEQYF. The chain uses TRBV18 and TRBJ2-7; D call uncertain. Trimming removed 3 bases at V and 4 bases at J, with 10 bases between. This CDR3 region has 13 residues. Germline loops: CDR1 KGHSH, CDR2 LQKENI.

V gene TRBV7-9 combines with J gene TRBJ2-3; 11 bases are shared with TRBD2. Germline V CDR1 and CDR2: SEHNR, FQNEAQ (reference sequence). V was clipped by 4 bases and J by 6 bases; unmatched bases: 12. The CDR3 totals 17 residues. Written as DNA, the CDR3 is TGTGCCAGCAGCTCCGCCTCTAGCGGGAGGAATTGGGATACGCAGTATTTT. As protein: CASSSASSGRNWDTQYF.

In the case of this clone: The junction does not match germline at one end; this may be a read error. The rearrangement links TRBV19 to TRBJ1-4, with D possibly TRBD1 on 5 matching bases. In germline, CDR1 is LNHDA, CDR2 SQIVND (reference sequence). The CDR3 contains 12 residues. The CDR3 protein is CSSSRQYEKLFF. In DNA form, the CDR3 reads TGTTCCAGTAGCCGACAGTATGAAAAACTGTTTTTT.

In its sample, this clone was seen once. This chain uses TRBV6-5 with TRBJ1-5; TRBD1 aligns across 7 bases. The CDR3 totals 13 residues. V lost 2 bases and J lost 7; bases outside the gene matches: 2. Germline loops: CDR1 MNHEY, CDR2 SVGAGI. The CDR3 is CASSYDRVQPQHF. DNA for the CDR3: TGTGCCAGCAGTTACGACAGGGTGCAGCCCCAGCATTTT.

The chain is built from TRBV11-3 and TRBJ2-1; TRBD1 agrees at 8 bases. Trimming cost V 5 bases and J 2 bases; bases outside gene matches: 5. This CDR3 spans 15 amino acids. Germline loops: CDR1 SGHNT, CDR2 YENEEA. The CDR3: CASSPRQGTYNEQFF. The CDR3 DNA reads TGTGCCAGCAGCCCTCGACAGGGGACCTACAATGAGCAGTTCTTC.

The gene calls are TRBV7-2 and TRBJ2-7, with 14 bases matching TRBD2. The CDR3 extends over 15 amino acids. With 6 bases clipped from V and 5 bases from J, the junction kept 6 bases outside the gene matches. In germline, CDR1 is SGHTA, CDR2 FQGNSA. CDR3 DNA sequence: TGTGCCAGCAGGCCCCCGGGACTAGCGGGAGACGAGCAGTACTTC. Translating gives CASRPPGLAGDEQYF. Variable domain in full (rest from reference TRBV7-2 and TRBJ2-7): GAGVSQSPSNKVTEKGKDVELRCDPISGHTALYWYRQSLGQGLEFLIYFQGNSAPDKSGLPSDRFSAERTGGSVSTLTIQRTQQEDSAVYLCASRPPGLAGDEQYFGPGTRLTVT.

The gene calls are TRBV18 and TRBJ2-5; D remains ambiguous. CDR1 and CDR2 (germline): KGHSH, LQKENI. The CDR3 contains 14 residues. The V and J ends lost 6 bases and 5 bases respectively, with 16 bases between them. The CDR3 nucleotides are TGTGCCAGCTCGCCTAATGGGCGCGTGGAGACCCAGTACTTC. It encodes CASSPNGRVETQYF. Supplemented by reference TRBV18 and TRBJ2-5, the full variable domain reads NAGVMQNPRHLVRRRGQEARLRCSPMKGHSHVYWYRQLPEEGLKFMVYLQKENIIDESGMPKERFSAEFPKEGPSILRIQQVVRGDSAAYFCASSPNGRVETQYFGPGTRLLVL.

Regarding this clone: The sample holds other DNA sequences that translate to the same CDR3. J is TRBJ1-2 and V is TRBV5-4; maybe TRBD1 (6 bases). V dropped 4 bases and J dropped 2 bases, with 9 bases sitting between them. CDR1 and CDR2 (germline): SGHNT, YYREEE (reference sequence). The CDR3 loop spans 13 amino acids. DNA of the CDR3: TGTGCCAGCAGCCCGGACAGAAACTATGGCTACACCTTC. This encodes CASSPDRNYGYTF.

V usage is TRBV5-5 and J usage is TRBJ2-2; D unresolved. There are 15 residues in the CDR3. Per the germline V gene, CDR1 is SGHKS and CDR2 is YYEKEE (reference sequence). V dropped 4 bases and J dropped 0 bases, with 10 bases sitting between them. The CDR3 reads CASSARHSNTGELFF. The CDR3 DNA is TGTGCCAGCAGCGCCCGACATTCGAACACCGGGGAGCTGTTTTTT.

V is TRBV6-5 and J is TRBJ1-1; D is perhaps TRBD1 (5 bases). The germline V gene encodes CDR1 MNHEY and CDR2 SVGAGI. V was shortened by 0 bases and J by 3 bases, with 11 bases between the two germline ends. The CDR3 sequence is 15 residues long. The CDR3 is CASSYSGVADTEAFF. The CDR3 DNA follows: TGTGCCAGCAGTTACTCGGGGGTAGCGGACACTGAAGCTTTCTTT.

In this sample, this clone turned up a few times. This chain links TRBV6-1 with TRBJ2-1; weak D call: TRBD2 (6 bases). The CDR3 is made up of 14 amino acids. The germline V and J ends were trimmed by 2 bases and 5 bases, with 10 bases remaining between them. From germline, CDR1 is MNHNS and CDR2 SASEGT. CDR3 nucleotide sequence: TGTGCCAGCAGTGAACGAACTAGCAACAATGAGCAGTTCTTC. Translated: CASSERTSNNEQFF.

This chain uses TRBV6-1 with TRBJ1-2; tentative D call: TRBD1 (5 bases). The CDR3 is 16 residues long. Germline CDR1 is MNHNS and CDR2 is SASEGT. Trimming pared 3 bases from V and 7 bases from J, leaving 21 bases between. This chain's CDR3 is CASSDGGMGPPGGYTF. The CDR3 nucleotides are TGTGCCAGCAGTGATGGGGGGATGGGACCGCCTGGTGGCTACACCTTC.

The V call is TRBV27, the J call TRBJ2-2; 10 nucleotides line up with TRBD1. Germline trimming cut 5 bases from V and 5 bases from J; bases unmatched to any gene: 8. CDR1 is MNHEY and CDR2 is SMNVEV in the germline V gene (reference sequence). The CDR3 consists of 16 residues. The CDR3 nucleotides read TGTGCCAGCAGTACCTCCCGGGACAGGGGAACCGGGGAGCTGTTTTTT. Protein sequence: CASSTSRDRGTGELFF.

This sequence joins TRBV5-4 and TRBJ1-2; the D gene is possibly TRBD1 (5 bases). V gave up 4 bases and J gave up 4 bases, with 8 bases separating them. Germline values: CDR1 SGHNT, CDR2 YYREEE (reference sequence). CDR3 length: 12 amino acids. CDR3 in DNA: TGTGCCAGCAGCCCCGGGACCTATGGCTACACCTTC. The encoded protein is CASSPGTYGYTF.

The chain recombines TRBV27 with TRBJ1-2; D might be TRBD1 (5 bases). Trimming removed 8 bases at V and 2 bases at J, with 27 bases between. CDR1 is MNHEY, CDR2 SMNVEV, per germline (reference sequence). The CDR3 length is 18 residues. The CDR3 DNA is TGTGCCAGCTCCCCTGAGGGGACGAGTCTGAGTGTGAACTATGGCTACACCTTC. Its translation is CASSPEGTSLSVNYGYTF.

This clone was detected only a few times. The gene calls are TRBV2 and TRBJ2-7; 7 positions agree with TRBD1. The CDR3 runs to 16 residues. The V gene's germline CDR1 is SNHLY and CDR2 FYNNEI. The J segment lost 2 bases and the V segment lost 3 bases, leaving 10 bases of the junction unmatched. The CDR3, as DNA: TGTGCCAGCAGTGAGCCACGACAGGGCCGACCCTACGAGCAGTACTTC. This sequence encodes CASSEPRQGRPYEQYF.